This TCR beta chain was observed in a study of response to subunit inactivated influenza vaccine. Findings of the study overall: Few additional T cells are recruited per seasonal influenza vaccination, authors suggested.

This clonotype occurred many times. Its target is unknown. The CDR3 is 17 residues long. Germline V gene data show CDR1 as SGHVS and CDR2 as FQNEAQ. Trimming removed 4 bases from V and 4 bases from J; junction bases left unmatched: 16. TCRdb re-analysed the RT-PCR reads in MiXCR, keeping a single row per CDR3 protein. The sample has approximately 500,000 distinct CDR3 sequences; around 15% are singletons. The origin of this receptor is a man aged 50-59 years who received an inactivated influenza vaccine. Sequenced here: PBMCs from blood, sampled approximately 12 days after vaccination. V gene TRBV7-8 combines with J gene TRBJ2-7; 7 nucleotides match TRBD1. CDR3 protein: CASSSYNPDRKKYEQYF. CDR3 bases: TGTGCCAGCAGCTCGTACAACCCGGACAGGAAGAAGTACGAGCAGTACTTC. Drawing the rest from reference TRBV7-8 and TRBJ2-7, the complete variable domain is GAGVSQSPRYKVAKRGQDVALRCDPISGHVSLFWYQQALGQGPEFLTYFQNEAQLDKSGLPSDRFFAERPEGSVSTLKIQRTQQEDSAVYLCASSSYNPDRKKYEQYFGPGTRLTVT.